The 26 T cell receptor beta chains in this list originate from one sample, sequenced in a study of T-cell reconstitution after alpha-beta-depleted transplantation in children. Preparation of the TCRbeta library used unique molecular identifiers. TCRdb re-called the PCR reads through MiXCR, storing one row per CDR3 protein. The table lists 490,000 or so distinct CDR3 sequences, under 15% of them singletons. The sequencing used PBMCs from the stem cell graft donor, collected from the stem cell graft. These receptor sequences come from a human donor who donated a stem cell graft to a child with combined immunodeficiency.

The CDR3: CASSLGTQADTQYF. CDR3 sequence (DNA): TGTGCCAGCAGCTTGGGGACCCAAGCGGATACGCAGTATTTT. The chain recombines TRBV5-4 with TRBJ2-3; D not certain. Looked up from germline, CDR1 is SGHNT and CDR2 is YYREEE (reference sequence). V was cut by 0 bases and J by 6 bases, with 11 bases left in between. The CDR3 runs to 14 residues.

This chain links TRBV7-9 with TRBJ2-2; D not resolved. Looked up from germline, CDR1 is SEHNR and CDR2 is FQNEAQ (reference sequence). Trimming left V 3 bases short and J 10 bases short, with 15 bases between. There are 14 residues in the CDR3. Here the CDR3 reads CASSFMAKPLELFF. The CDR3 DNA follows: TGTGCCAGCAGCTTTATGGCCAAGCCCCTGGAGCTGTTTTTT.

This chain uses TRBV4-2 with TRBJ1-1; D gene uncertain. The V and J ends lost 6 bases and 0 bases respectively, with 14 bases between them. The CDR3 loop spans 15 amino acids. Germline V gene lookup returns CDR1 LGHNA and CDR2 YNFKEQ. The CDR3 sequence: CASSRLSILNTEAFF. Written as DNA, the CDR3 is TGTGCCAGCAGTCGGTTATCTATTTTGAACACTGAAGCTTTCTTT.

In its sample, this clonotype was seen a few times. The V gene is TRBV6-5, the J gene TRBJ1-2; D is undetermined. V was clipped by 7 bases and J by 4 bases, with 10 bases between them. The CDR3 runs to 12 residues. CDR1 MNHEY and CDR2 SVGAGI come from the germline V gene. The DNA of the CDR3 is TGTGCCAGCAAGAAGGCCCCCTATGGCTACACCTTC. This encodes CASKKAPYGYTF.

This chain joins TRBV7-2 and TRBJ2-4, with D perhaps matching TRBD1 or TRBD2 (5 bases each). The germline CDR1 and CDR2 sequences are SGHTA and FQGNSA. V was pared by 1 base and J by 10 bases, with 11 bases between. The CDR3 spans 13 residues. The CDR3 DNA sequence: TGTGCCAGCAGCTTAGACGGGACCAGTATTCAGTACTTC. Encoded protein: CASSLDGTSIQYF.

The CDR3 DNA reads as TGCGCCAGCAGCTTACGAGGGGGCATGGACTTGACCGTAGGAACTAATGAAAAACTGTTTTTT. It codes for CASSLRGGMDLTVGTNEKLFF. The genes are TRBV5-1 and TRBJ1-4; 7 positions match TRBD1. Germline-derived CDR1 and CDR2 are SGHRS and YFSETQ. The CDR3 is 21 amino acids. Germline trimming cut 2 bases from V and 1 base from J; bases unmatched to any gene: 20.

V gene TRBV19 combines with J gene TRBJ2-1, with TRBD2 matching over 7 bases. This CDR3 is 15 amino acids long. Trimming took 5 bases from V and 0 from J; bases not matched to a gene: 4. CDR1 is LNHDA, CDR2 SQIVND, per germline (reference sequence). CDR3 bases: TGTGCCAGTAGTGGTAGCGGGCTCTCCTACAATGAGCAGTTCTTC. It specifies CASSGSGLSYNEQFF.

The gene calls are TRBV4-3 and TRBJ2-7, with 9 bases aligning to TRBD2. The CDR3 length is 16 residues. From germline, CDR1 is LGHNA and CDR2 YSLEER. The V segment lost 0 bases and the J segment 4 bases; nucleotides outside the gene matches: 7. This chain's CDR3 is CASSQDISGSMYEQYF. In DNA form, the CDR3 reads TGCGCCAGCAGCCAAGATATTAGCGGGAGTATGTACGAGCAGTACTTC.

J is TRBJ1-2 and V is TRBV12-3 or TRBV12-4; the D is unclear. The CDR3 consists of 16 residues. V lost 6 bases and J lost 2, with 19 bases in between. The CDR3 protein is CASRTGIGNLNYGYTF. CDR3 sequence (DNA): TGTGCCAGCAGAACCGGGATAGGCAATTTGAACTATGGCTACACCTTC.

The chain carries TRBV20-1 and TRBJ2-7; 12 positions match TRBD1. Germline V lookup: CDR1 DFQATT, CDR2 SNEGSKA (reference sequence). CDR3 length equals 16 residues. Trimming removed 2 bases from V and 5 bases from J; junction bases left unmatched: 10. CDR3 protein: CSARSGTGGEFHEQYF. The CDR3 nucleotides read TGCAGTGCTAGATCCGGGACAGGGGGCGAGTTTCACGAGCAGTACTTC.

This clonotype has only a few counts. The V and J genes are TRBV7-3 and TRBJ2-1, with 8 bases lining up with TRBD1. The CDR3 has 15 residues. After removal of 6 bases from V and 7 bases from J, the junction contained 11 bases not matched to a gene. The germline V gene encodes CDR1 SGHTA and CDR2 FQGTGA. CDR3 bases: TGTGCCAGCAGGGACAGGGAAAGGGGGGAGAATGAGCAGTTCTTC. This gives the protein CASRDRERGENEQFF.

This clonotype was seen a handful of times. The genes are TRBV5-1 and TRBJ1-6; unclear D gene. Germline V CDR1 and CDR2: SGHRS, YFSETQ. This CDR3 contains 15 residues. Trimming cost V 6 bases and J 10 bases, with 20 bases left between them. The CDR3 DNA sequence: TGCGCCAGCAACCGTGACGCATCGGGAAGGTCACCCCTCCACTTT. It is translated as CASNRDASGRSPLHF.

This sequence joins TRBV7-2 and TRBJ2-1, with D perhaps assigned TRBD1 or TRBD2 (5 bases each). The CDR3 is 13 amino acids. V lost 8 bases and J 1 base, leaving 9 bases between the germline ends. Germline V lookup: CDR1 SGHTA, CDR2 FQGNSA. CDR3 sequence reads: CASAEGSYNEQFF. For the CDR3, the DNA is TGTGCCAGCGCCGAGGGGTCCTACAATGAGCAGTTCTTC.

This clonotype was counted many times. This rearrangement joins TRBV12-3 or TRBV12-4 to TRBJ1-5; D is uncertain. With 4 bases removed from V and 5 bases from J, the gap between germline ends came to 15 bases. This CDR3 contains 15 residues. This CDR3 is CASSSEPSGDQPQHF. In DNA, the CDR3 is TGTGCCAGCAGTTCCGAACCTTCTGGGGATCAGCCCCAGCATTTT.

The chain links TRBV5-1 to TRBJ2-5; 7 nucleotides align to TRBD2. CDR1 and CDR2 from the germline V gene are SGHRS and YFSETQ. The J segment lost 1 base and the V segment lost 0 bases, leaving 6 bases of the junction unmatched. The CDR3 runs 16 residues. CDR3 residues: CASSLDPGGVQETQYF. DNA of the CDR3: TGCGCCAGCAGCTTGGATCCGGGAGGTGTCCAAGAGACCCAGTACTTC.

This clonotype was counted between two and nine times. The chain employs TRBV13 and TRBJ2-5, with 15 positions matching TRBD2. V lost 3 bases, J lost 4 bases, and 9 bases stayed unmatched. The CDR3 loop spans 18 amino acids. Germline values: CDR1 PRHDT, CDR2 FYEKMQ (reference sequence). The CDR3 nucleotides are TGTGCCAGCAGCTTGGGACTAGCGGGAGGCTCAGGAGGAGAGACCCAGTACTTC. It is translated as CASSLGLAGGSGGETQYF.

CDR3 nucleotides: TGTGCCAGCAGTTACGGACAGATGAACACTGAAGCTTTCTTT. The encoded protein is CASSYGQMNTEAFF. The chain links TRBV6-5 to TRBJ1-1; D possibly corresponds to TRBD1 (6 bases). CDR1 and CDR2 (germline): MNHEY, SVGAGI. Between the trimmed V and J ends, which lost 2 bases and 0 bases, there was a span of 7 bases. The CDR3 contains 14 residues.

This clonotype was observed many times. The rearrangement links TRBV9 to TRBJ2-1; D is unclear. The CDR3 runs to 16 residues. Per germline, CDR1 SGDLS and CDR2 YYNGEE. Trimming stripped 4 bases from V and 5 bases from J, with 19 bases between. DNA for the CDR3: TGTGCCAGCAGCAAGGCTTCTAGGTTTTTCCACAATGAGCAGTTCTTC. It specifies CASSKASRFFHNEQFF.

This clonotype was counted a few times. The CDR3: CASSSDVISGNTIYF. The CDR3 region has the DNA TGCGCCAGCAGCTCGGACGTTATCTCTGGAAACACCATATATTTT. The chain recombines TRBV5-1 with TRBJ1-3, with no clear D. Germline V gene data show CDR1 as SGHRS and CDR2 as YFSETQ. V was pared by 3 bases and J by 0 bases, with 10 bases between. The CDR3 covers 15 residues.

This clonotype was counted between two and nine times. The chain joins TRBV7-2 to TRBJ2-1, with 7 bases aligning to TRBD2. Looked up from germline, CDR1 is SGHTA and CDR2 is FQGNSA. The CDR3 has 13 residues. V was pared by 3 bases and J by 9 bases, with 5 bases of the junction left unmatched. CDR3 amino acids: CASSFRLAGEQFF. DNA for the CDR3: TGTGCCAGCAGCTTCAGACTAGCCGGTGAGCAGTTCTTC.

The J gene is TRBJ2-3, the V gene TRBV30; perhaps TRBD2 as D (6 bases). Between the trimmed V and J ends, which lost 4 bases and 2 bases, there was a span of 16 bases. Germline CDR1 is GTSNPN and CDR2 is SVGIG (reference sequence). The CDR3 consists of 15 residues. The CDR3 bases are TGTGCCTGGATCCCACTTCGGGGGAACACAGATACGCAGTATTTT. Its protein product is CAWIPLRGNTDTQYF.

This clonotype was counted a few times. This chain connects TRBV7-6 to TRBJ2-4; D is perhaps TRBD1 (6 bases). The CDR3 totals 13 residues. V lost 1 base and J 7 bases, leaving 8 bases between the germline ends. Germline V gives CDR1 SGHVS, CDR2 FNYEAQ. CDR3 protein: CASSLETGNIQYF. CDR3 coding DNA: TGTGCCAGCAGCTTAGAAACAGGGAACATTCAGTACTTC.

The gene calls are TRBV12-3 or TRBV12-4 and TRBJ2-1; 9 bases are a match to TRBD2. This CDR3 contains 15 residues. V was clipped by 3 bases and J by 2 bases; unmatched bases: 2. The CDR3 sequence: CASSFGGGAYNEQFF. For the CDR3, the DNA is TGTGCCAGCAGTTTCGGCGGGGGGGCCTACAATGAGCAGTTCTTC.

This rearrangement joins TRBV9 to TRBJ2-3; 14 bases map to TRBD2. Trimming at V came to 4 bases and at J to 2 bases, leaving 6 bases not matched to a gene. The CDR3 is made up of 17 amino acids. CDR1 is SGDLS and CDR2 is YYNGEE in the germline V gene. The CDR3, as DNA: TGTGCCAGCAGCCCGGGACTAGCGGGAGAGTTCACAGATACGCAGTATTTT. Protein sequence: CASSPGLAGEFTDTQYF.

This clonotype was observed many times. The V gene is TRBV10-3, the J gene TRBJ2-2, with 7 bases aligning to TRBD2. V lost 10 bases, J lost 8 bases, and 10 bases stayed unmatched. CDR1 is ENHRY and CDR2 is SYGVKD in the germline V gene. This CDR3 spans 13 amino acids. The CDR3 region is CATSRGDAGELFF. The CDR3 nucleotides read TGTGCCACCTCCCGGGGGGATGCGGGGGAGCTGTTTTTT.

The rearrangement joins TRBV20-1 to TRBJ1-5; D is unresolved. The CDR3 consists of 15 residues. V lost 4 bases and J lost 0, with 13 bases in between. Per the germline V gene, CDR1 is DFQATT and CDR2 is SNEGSKA (reference sequence). The chain's CDR3 is CSATAPGYSNQPQHF. CDR3 DNA sequence: TGCAGTGCTACCGCACCGGGGTATAGCAATCAGCCCCAGCATTTT.